This TCR beta chain was sequenced for a study of Ad26.COV2.S vaccination and SARS-CoV-2 variants. Study-wide context: Ad26.COV2.S arm of COV1001 included the donor. Intramuscular Ad26.COV2.S at 5x10^10 or 1x10^11 viral particles. Study conclusions and caveats: Placebo recipients had lower spike-specific TCR breadth than vaccine recipients.

Worth noting for this clone: Its antigen remains unidentified.

This CDR3 spans 15 amino acids. Germline CDR1 and CDR2: SGDLS and YYNGEE. V was clipped by 3 bases and J by 4 bases, with 16 bases between them. Treatment noted: approximately 18 received Ad26.COV2.S at low or high dose, single or two shots; roughly 5 received placebo; per-sample allocation not given. Day 63 following the first vaccine or placebo injection was when the samples were taken. The data were produced by immunoSEQ multiplex PCR, yet TCRdb's version contains in-frame clones alone and is incomplete. The repertoire has 300,000 to 400,000 clones, 86% of them found once; the top ten carry around 10%.

The clonotype was recovered from a person aged 18-60 years who received the Ad26.COV2.S COVID-19 vaccine or a placebo. The sample in question was peripheral blood, obtained in a trial of Ad26.COV2.S vaccine versus placebo. The chain combines TRBV9 with TRBJ2-5; D is perhaps TRBD2 (5 bases). The CDR3 DNA reads as TGTGCCAGCAGCGCCCCAGGACTTTGGCCAGAGACCCAGTACTTC. Translating it yields CASSAPGLWPETQYF.